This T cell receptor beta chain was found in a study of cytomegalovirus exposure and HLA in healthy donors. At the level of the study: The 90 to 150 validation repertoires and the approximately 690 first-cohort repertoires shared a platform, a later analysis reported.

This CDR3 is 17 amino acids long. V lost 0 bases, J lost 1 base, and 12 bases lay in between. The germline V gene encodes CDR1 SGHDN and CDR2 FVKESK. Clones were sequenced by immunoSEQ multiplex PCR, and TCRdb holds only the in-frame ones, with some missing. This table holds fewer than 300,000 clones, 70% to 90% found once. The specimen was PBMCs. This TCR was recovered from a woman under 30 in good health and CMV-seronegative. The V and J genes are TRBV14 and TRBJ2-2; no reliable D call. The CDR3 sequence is CASSQDLNFLNTGELFF. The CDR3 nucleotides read TGTGCCAGCAGCCAAGATTTGAACTTTTTGAACACCGGGGAGCTGTTTTTT.